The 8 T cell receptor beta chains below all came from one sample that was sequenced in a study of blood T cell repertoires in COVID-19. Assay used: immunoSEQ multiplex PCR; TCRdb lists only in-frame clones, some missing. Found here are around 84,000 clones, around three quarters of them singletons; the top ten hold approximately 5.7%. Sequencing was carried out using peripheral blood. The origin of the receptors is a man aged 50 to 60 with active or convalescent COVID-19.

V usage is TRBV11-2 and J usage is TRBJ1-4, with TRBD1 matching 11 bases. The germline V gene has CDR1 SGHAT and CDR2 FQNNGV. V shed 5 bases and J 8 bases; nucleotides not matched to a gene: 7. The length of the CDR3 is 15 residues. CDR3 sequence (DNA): TGTGCCAGCAGCCCGCACCGGGACAGGGGGGAAAAACTGTTTTTT. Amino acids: CASSPHRDRGEKLFF. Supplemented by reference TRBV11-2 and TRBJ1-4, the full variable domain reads EAGVAQSPRYKIIEKRQSVAFWCNPISGHATLYWYQQILGQGPKLLIQFQNNGVVDDSQLPKDRFSAERLKGVDSTLKIQPAKLEDSAVYLCASSPHRDRGEKLFFGSGTQLSVL.

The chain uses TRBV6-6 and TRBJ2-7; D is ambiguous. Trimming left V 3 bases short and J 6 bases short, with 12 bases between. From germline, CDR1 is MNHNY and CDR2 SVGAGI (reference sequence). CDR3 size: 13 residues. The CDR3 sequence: CASSYGQSIEQYF. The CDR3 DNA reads TGTGCCAGCAGTTATGGGCAGTCTATCGAGCAGTACTTC.

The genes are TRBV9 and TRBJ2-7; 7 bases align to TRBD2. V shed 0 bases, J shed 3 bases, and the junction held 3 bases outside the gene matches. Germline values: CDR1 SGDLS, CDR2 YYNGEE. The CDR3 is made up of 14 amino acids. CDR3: CASSVDGGGYEQYF. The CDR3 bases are TGTGCCAGCAGCGTAGATGGGGGGGGCTACGAGCAGTACTTC. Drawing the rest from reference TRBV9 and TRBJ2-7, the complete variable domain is DSGVTQTPKHLITATGQRVTLRCSPRSGDLSVYWYQQSLDQGLQFLIQYYNGEERAKGNILERFSAQQFPDLHSELNLSSLELGDSALYFCASSVDGGGYEQYFGPGTRLTVT.

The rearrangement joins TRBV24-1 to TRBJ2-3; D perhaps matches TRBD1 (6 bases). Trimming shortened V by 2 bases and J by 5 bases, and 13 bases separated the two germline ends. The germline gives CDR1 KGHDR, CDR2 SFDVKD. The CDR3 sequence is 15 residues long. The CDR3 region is CATSDSGVPQDTQYF. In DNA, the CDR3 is TGTGCCACCAGTGATTCAGGGGTGCCCCAAGATACGCAGTATTTT.

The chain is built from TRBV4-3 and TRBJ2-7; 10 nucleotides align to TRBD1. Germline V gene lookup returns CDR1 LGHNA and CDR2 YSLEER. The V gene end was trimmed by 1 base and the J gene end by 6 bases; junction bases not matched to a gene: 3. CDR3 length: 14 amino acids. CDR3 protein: CASSQGTGGLEQYF. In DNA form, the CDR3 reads TGCGCCAGCAGCCAAGGGACAGGGGGTCTCGAGCAGTACTTC.

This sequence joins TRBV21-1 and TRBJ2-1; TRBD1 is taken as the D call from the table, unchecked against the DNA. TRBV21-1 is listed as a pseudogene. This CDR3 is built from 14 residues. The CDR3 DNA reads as TGTGCCAGCAGCCTACGGGACAGTTACAATGAGCAGTTCTTC. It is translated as CASSLRDSYNEQFF.

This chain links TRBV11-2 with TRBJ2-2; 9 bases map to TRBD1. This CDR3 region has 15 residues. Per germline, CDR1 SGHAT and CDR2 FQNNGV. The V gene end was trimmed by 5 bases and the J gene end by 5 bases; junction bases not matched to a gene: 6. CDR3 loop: CASSKDRGFTGELFF. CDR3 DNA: TGTGCCAGCAGCAAGGACAGGGGCTTTACCGGGGAGCTGTTTTTT.

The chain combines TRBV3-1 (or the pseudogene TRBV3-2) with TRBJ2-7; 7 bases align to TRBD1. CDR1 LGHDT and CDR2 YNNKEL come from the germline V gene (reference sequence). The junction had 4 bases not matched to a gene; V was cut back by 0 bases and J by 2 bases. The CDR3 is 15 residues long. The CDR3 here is CASSQDIGQAYEQYF. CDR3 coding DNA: TGTGCCAGCAGCCAAGATATTGGACAGGCCTACGAGCAGTACTTC.